This TCR beta chain was profiled in a study of T cells after yellow fever vaccination. There are a few counts of this clonotype. TCRdb processed the 5' RACE reads anew with MiXCR; each CDR3 protein has one entry. The sample lists 300,000 to 400,000 distinct CDR3 sequences; 8% to 9.5% were seen once. This specimen was PBMCs, taken around 45 days after the first yellow fever vaccination. This receptor was identified in a man aged 18-30 years who received the YFV17D yellow fever vaccine.

This chain's CDR3 is CASSLIAGGRGEQFF. In nucleotides, the CDR3 is TGTGCCAGCAGCTTAATAGCGGGGGGGCGCGGGGAGCAGTTCTTC. The chain couples TRBV11-2 to TRBJ2-1; 11 bases are a match to TRBD2. Germline V lookup: CDR1 SGHAT, CDR2 FQNNGV. The CDR3 runs 15 residues. V trimming: 2 bases; J trimming: 10 bases; junction bases outside the gene matches: 7.